These 21 T cell receptor beta chains came from one sample sequenced in a study of cytomegalovirus exposure and HLA in healthy donors. The PCR employed 60 Vbeta primers together with 13 Jbeta primers. Measured with immunoSEQ multiplex PCR; TCRdb has only the in-frame clones, and not every one. Among 100,000 to 150,000 clones, under 85% were seen once, and the ten largest hold over 10%. Sequences were obtained from PBMCs. Receptor source: a middle-aged woman in good health and CMV-seropositive.

This clone has just a few counts. The chain combines TRBV28 with TRBJ2-7, with 12 bases matching TRBD2. The CDR3 spans 16 residues. Germline V lookup: CDR1 MDHEN, CDR2 SYDVKM. J lost 3 bases, V lost 1 base, and 4 bases had no gene match. The DNA for the CDR3 is TGTGCCAGCAGTTTATTCCCGGGACTAGCGGGCTACGAGCAGTACTTC. Its protein is CASSLFPGLAGYEQYF.

The chain employs TRBV5-1 and TRBJ1-1, with a possible D match to TRBD1 (5 bases). CDR3 length: 14 amino acids. CDR1 SGHRS and CDR2 YFSETQ come from the germline V gene. V lost 4 bases, J lost 1 base, and 11 bases lay in between. For the CDR3, the DNA is TGCGCCAGCAGCCCTTCGGGGGGGAACACTGAAGCTTTCTTT. Protein: CASSPSGGNTEAFF.

There are a few counts of this clone. This chain connects TRBV6-1 to TRBJ2-3; maybe TRBD1 (5 bases). The CDR3 extends over 12 amino acids. The V end lost 9 bases, the J end lost 2 bases, and 9 bases lay between the germline ends. Germline V gene data show CDR1 as MNHNS and CDR2 as SASEGT. CDR3 DNA: TGTGCCAGTGGGGCTGTCACAGATACGCAGTATTTT. Residues: CASGAVTDTQYF.

This clone was recorded a few times. The chain employs TRBV25-1 and TRBJ2-3; 7 nucleotides align to TRBD1. This CDR3 spans 13 amino acids. The germline gives CDR1 MGHDK, CDR2 SYGVNS. Trimming took 6 bases from V and 2 from J; bases not matched to a gene: 2. CDR3 region: CASRTGYTDTQYF. Written as DNA, the CDR3 is TGTGCCAGCAGGACAGGGTACACAGATACGCAGTATTTT.

This clone has a handful of counts. The J gene is TRBJ2-2, the V gene TRBV2, with D maybe TRBD2 (6 bases). Germline V gene data show CDR1 as SNHLY and CDR2 as FYNNEI. Trimming shortened V by 8 bases and J by 3 bases, and 16 bases separated the two germline ends. This CDR3 comprises 15 residues. The CDR3 sequence: CASGGQIVDTGELFF. CDR3 DNA: TGTGCCAGCGGAGGGCAGATAGTCGACACCGGGGAGCTGTTTTTT.

The V call is TRBV5-1, the J call TRBJ2-2; TRBD1 aligns across 12 bases. V lost 4 bases to trimming and J lost 5 bases; unmatched junction nucleotides: 12. Germline-derived CDR1 and CDR2 are SGHRS and YFSETQ. CDR3 length equals 18 residues. CDR3 sequence reads: CASSDRDRGRVKTGELFF. As DNA, the CDR3 is TGCGCCAGCAGCGACCGGGACAGGGGGCGGGTGAAGACCGGGGAGCTGTTTTTT.

The V gene is TRBV5-8, the J gene TRBJ1-2, with D maybe TRBD1 (6 bases). CDR1 and CDR2 (germline): SGHTS, YDEGEE. The V gene lost 5 bases and the J gene lost 7 bases, with 15 bases spanning the gap. This CDR3 comprises 13 residues. The CDR3 nucleotides read TGTGCCAGCAGACCTACAGGGTTAAGTGGCTACACCTTC. It is translated as CASRPTGLSGYTF.

The chain is built from TRBV2 and TRBJ2-7; TRBD1 matches 10 bases. After removal of 6 bases from V and 2 bases from J, the junction contained 1 base not matched to a gene. This CDR3 region has 13 residues. Germline V gene lookup returns CDR1 SNHLY and CDR2 FYNNEI. The CDR3 nucleotides read TGTGCCAGCAGCGGGACAGGGGCCTACGAGCAGTACTTC. Translation: CASSGTGAYEQYF. Full variable domain (rest looked up from reference TRBV2 and TRBJ2-7): EPEVTQTPSHQVTQMGQEVILRCVPISNHLYFYWYRQILGQKVEFLVSFYNNEISEKSEIFDDQFSVERPDGSNFTLKIRSTKLEDSAMYFCASSGTGAYEQYFGPGTRLTVT.

The chain combines TRBV4-1 with TRBJ2-3; no clear D gene. V was trimmed by 0 bases and J by 6 bases, leaving 22 bases between them. Germline V CDR1 and CDR2: MGHRA, YSYEKL. The CDR3 extends over 18 amino acids. The CDR3 nucleotides are TGCGCCAGCAGCCAAGATCTGGTACGAGACCAAAAGAGGGATACGCAGTATTTT. It is translated as CASSQDLVRDQKRDTQYF.

This clone was detected only once. The CDR3 sequence: CAWSVRGGTDTQYF. CDR3 nucleotides: TGTGCCTGGAGTGTCCGGGGAGGGACAGATACGCAGTATTTT. The genes are TRBV30 and TRBJ2-3, with 7 bases lining up with TRBD2. The CDR3 covers 14 residues. Trimming cost V 0 bases and J 3 bases; bases outside gene matches: 3. Germline V CDR1 and CDR2: GTSNPN, SVGIG (reference sequence).

This clone was counted between two and nine times. The V and J genes are TRBV16 and TRBJ2-3; 8 nucleotides agree with TRBD2. The V gene's germline CDR1 is KGHSY and CDR2 FQNENV. The CDR3 sequence is 15 residues long. V lost 4 bases to trimming and J lost 6 bases; unmatched junction nucleotides: 9. Here the CDR3 reads CASSLQGREVDTQYF. CDR3 nucleotides: TGTGCCAGCAGCCTTCAAGGGCGGGAGGTGGATACGCAGTATTTT.

J is TRBJ2-1 and V is TRBV9, with TRBD2 matching over 7 bases. J lost 7 bases, V lost 2 bases, and 3 bases had no gene match. This CDR3 region has 13 residues. Germline V gives CDR1 SGDLS, CDR2 YYNGEE. CDR3 bases: TGTGCCAGCAGCGTGGGGGGAGGGAATGAGCAGTTCTTC. It encodes CASSVGGGNEQFF. Filled out from reference TRBV9 and TRBJ2-1, the complete variable domain reads DSGVTQTPKHLITATGQRVTLRCSPRSGDLSVYWYQQSLDQGLQFLIQYYNGEERAKGNILERFSAQQFPDLHSELNLSSLELGDSALYFCASSVGGGNEQFFGPGTRLTVL.

The chain is built from TRBV6-1 and TRBJ2-7; 7 nucleotides line up with TRBD1. V gave up 3 bases and J gave up 0 bases; unmatched junction bases: 2. CDR1 and CDR2 from the germline V gene are MNHNS and SASEGT. The CDR3 is made up of 14 amino acids. The CDR3 protein is CASSDRGRSYEQYF. The CDR3 region has the DNA TGTGCCAGCAGTGATAGGGGGCGCTCCTACGAGCAGTACTTC.

The chain links TRBV2 to TRBJ2-6; D is ambiguous. With 2 bases removed from V and 0 bases from J, the gap between germline ends came to 5 bases. CDR3 length equals 15 residues. Germline values: CDR1 SNHLY, CDR2 FYNNEI. The CDR3 nucleotides are TGTGCCAGCAGTGAATCCATCTCTGGGGCCAACGTCCTGACTTTC. Translated, it gives CASSESISGANVLTF.

The rearrangement links TRBV4-1 to TRBJ2-1; 10 bases match TRBD2. The CDR3 contains 20 residues. The germline V gene encodes CDR1 MGHRA and CDR2 YSYEKL. The ends lost 0 bases at V and 0 bases at J; junction bases unmatched: 11. In DNA form, the CDR3 reads TGCGCCAGCAGCCAAGATGGAGGAGAACTAGCGGGGAACTCCTACAATGAGCAGTTCTTC. It yields the protein CASSQDGGELAGNSYNEQFF.

This clone was counted once. The chain joins TRBV10-3 to TRBJ2-3, with D uncertain. The germline V and J ends were trimmed by 0 bases and 5 bases, with 6 bases remaining between them. The CDR3 is 13 amino acids. From germline, CDR1 is ENHRY and CDR2 SYGVKD. DNA for the CDR3: TGTGCCATCAGTGAGTCTAGAGGAGATACGCAGTATTTT. Protein sequence: CAISESRGDTQYF.

This rearrangement joins TRBV30 to TRBJ1-5; no definite D call. V was trimmed by 2 bases and J by 7 bases, leaving 12 bases between them. The CDR3 length is 13 residues. Germline V lookup: CDR1 GTSNPN, CDR2 SVGIG (reference sequence). The CDR3: CAWSRYEGQPQHF. The DNA for the CDR3 is TGTGCCTGGAGTCGATATGAGGGACAGCCCCAGCATTTT.

V is TRBV9 and J is TRBJ2-7, with 9 nucleotides matching TRBD1. The CDR3 spans 14 residues. Germline V gene data show CDR1 as SGDLS and CDR2 as YYNGEE. V was pared by 0 bases and J by 4 bases, with 2 bases of the junction left unmatched. Written as DNA, the CDR3 is TGTGCCAGCAGCGTAGCCGGACAGGGGTACGAGCAGTACTTC. This encodes CASSVAGQGYEQYF.

The chain joins TRBV19 to TRBJ2-3; the match to TRBD2 covers 9 bases. With V trimmed by 5 bases and J by 2 bases, 5 bases remained unmatched. Germline V CDR1 and CDR2: LNHDA, SQIVND (reference sequence). There are 15 residues in the CDR3. The CDR3 is CASSSTSGPTDTQYF. CDR3 in DNA: TGTGCCAGTAGTTCGACTAGCGGCCCCACAGATACGCAGTATTTT.

This chain connects TRBV7-8 to TRBJ2-1; 10 bases match TRBD2. Trimming removed 5 bases from V and 6 bases from J; junction bases left unmatched: 7. This CDR3 spans 15 amino acids. CDR1 is SGHVS, CDR2 FQNEAQ, per germline. The CDR3 loop reads CASSLGGLASNEQFF. CDR3 bases: TGTGCCAGCAGCCTGGGGGGACTAGCGTCCAATGAGCAGTTCTTC.

This clone was counted between two and nine times. The chain joins TRBV28 to TRBJ2-2; 8 bases are a match to TRBD2. Germline assignment: CDR1 MDHEN and CDR2 SYDVKM. V shed 6 bases, J shed 2 bases, and the junction held 2 bases outside the gene matches. The CDR3 is made up of 14 amino acids. As DNA, the CDR3 is TGTGCCAGCAGGGGACTAGGAAACACCGGGGAGCTGTTTTTT. Its translation: CASRGLGNTGELFF.